The sequence of this T cell receptor beta chain was determined in a study of vaccination and CD4 T cells after COVID-19. Overall study findings and caveats: The median number of SARS-CoV-2-reactive clonotypes increased from approximately 23 to 38, a change that did not reach significance. Looking at convalescent patients, a median roughly 90% of reactive clones were present only post-vaccination.

Treatment specified: approximately nine-day PBMC culture with coronavirus spike peptide pools or control peptides (ViraFEST assay). V was shortened by 1 base and J by 9 bases, with 5 bases between the two germline ends. Germline values: CDR1 DFQATT, CDR2 SNEGSKA (reference sequence). There are 10 residues in the CDR3. In regard to this clonotype: Its antigen is as yet unknown.

Once obtained from cultured CD4+ T cells, the DNA was sequenced using the Oncomine TCR Beta short-read assay. TCRdb re-analysed the PCR reads in MiXCR, keeping a single row per CDR3 protein. This sample has more than 9,000 distinct CDR3 sequences, with around 58% found just once. This clonotype was obtained from a human donor who had recovered from COVID-19. The specimen was CD4+ T cells from blood, cultured in vitro. The chain recombines TRBV20-1 with TRBJ2-3; D ambiguous. The CDR3 DNA sequence: TGCAGTGCTAGAGCGGAGACGCAGTATTTT. It specifies CSARAETQYF.